These 18 T cell receptor beta chains originate from one sample sequenced in a study of OX40 agonist ivuxolimab in advanced cancers. The assay was immunoSEQ multiplex PCR, and TCRdb's table has in-frame clones only and misses some. The sample comprises about 21,000 clones, around four fifths of which are singletons, and about an eighth rests with the top ten. The specimen was CD4+ or CD8+ T cells sorted from blood, collected in a trial of the OX40 agonist ivuxolimab. The receptors here all came from an adult with an advanced solid tumor such as melanoma, head and neck, liver or kidney cancer.

The rearrangement uses TRBV7-3 and TRBJ2-1, with D possibly matching TRBD1 (6 bases). The CDR3 consists of 15 residues. With 8 bases removed from V and 2 bases from J, the gap between germline ends came to 16 bases. Germline loops: CDR1 SGHTA, CDR2 FQGTGA. CDR3 sequence reads: CASSPGTQTYNEQFF. CDR3 DNA sequence: TGTGCCAGCTCGCCAGGGACACAAACCTACAATGAGCAGTTCTTC.

V and J are TRBV6-5 and TRBJ2-5; TRBD1 aligns across 9 bases. The CDR3 runs 15 residues. From germline, CDR1 is MNHEY and CDR2 SVGAGI. V dropped 2 bases and J dropped 5; count of bases not matched to a gene: 6. CDR3 residues: CASSYRDRVSETQYF. Here the CDR3 DNA reads TGTGCCAGCAGTTACCGGGACAGGGTATCGGAGACCCAGTACTTC.

The V call is TRBV4-2, the J call TRBJ2-7, with no clear D. With 5 bases removed from V and 3 bases from J, the gap between germline ends came to 14 bases. The CDR3 spans 14 residues. Germline V gives CDR1 LGHNA, CDR2 YNFKEQ. The chain's CDR3 is CASSSDGSVYEQYF. The CDR3 DNA follows: TGTGCCAGCAGCTCCGACGGGTCCGTCTACGAGCAGTACTTC.

The chain has TRBV15 and TRBJ2-1; 7 bases map to TRBD1. J was trimmed by 8 bases and V by 1 base; bases with no gene match: 11. This CDR3 is built from 16 residues. CDR1 is LNHNV and CDR2 is YYDKDF in the germline V gene (reference sequence). The CDR3 loop is CATSRAGQPRADEQFF. CDR3 sequence (DNA): TGTGCCACCAGCAGAGCGGGACAGCCACGGGCTGATGAGCAGTTCTTC.

The rearrangement links TRBV7-6 to TRBJ2-7, with D maybe TRBD1 (6 bases). In germline, CDR1 is SGHVS, CDR2 FNYEAQ. Between the trimmed V and J ends, which lost 1 base and 2 bases, there was a span of 12 bases. This CDR3 spans 15 amino acids. CDR3: CASSLEGHPAYEQYF. The CDR3 bases are TGTGCCAGCAGCTTAGAGGGACATCCGGCCTACGAGCAGTACTTC.

In this sample, this clone turned up once. The chain combines TRBV6-4 with TRBJ2-1; the match to TRBD2 covers 9 bases. The CDR3 spans 15 residues. Germline V gene data show CDR1 as MRHNA and CDR2 as SNTAGT. J gave up 4 bases and V 1 base, and 2 bases lay outside the gene matches. In DNA, the CDR3 is TGTGCCAGCAGTGACTGGCTAGCGGGGTACAATGAGCAGTTCTTC. This encodes CASSDWLAGYNEQFF.

The V gene is TRBV7-3, the J gene TRBJ1-3, with no clear D. V was clipped by 7 bases and J by 0 bases, with 4 bases between them. Germline V gene sequence: CDR1 SGHTA, CDR2 FQGTGA. There are 12 residues in the CDR3. In DNA, the CDR3 is TGTGCCAGCAACTGCTCTGGAAACACCATATATTTT. Its protein is CASNCSGNTIYF. Using reference TRBV7-3 and TRBJ1-3 for the parts outside the CDR3, the full variable domain is GAGVSQTPSNKVTEKGKYVELRCDPISGHTALYWYRQSLGQGPEFLIYFQGTGAADDSGLPNDRFFAVRPEGSVSTLKIQRTERGDSAVYLCASNCSGNTIYFGEGSWLTVV.

This chain uses TRBV9 with TRBJ2-2, with 10 bases aligning to TRBD2. V lost 2 bases and J lost 7; bases outside the gene matches: 5. The germline gives CDR1 SGDLS, CDR2 YYNGEE. The CDR3 runs 15 residues. The CDR3 here is CASSVGSSGSGELFF. The DNA of the CDR3 is TGTGCCAGCAGCGTGGGGTCTAGCGGGAGCGGGGAGCTGTTTTTT.

In this sample, this clone turned up once. The chain couples TRBV5-1 to TRBJ2-4, with TRBD1 matching 8 bases. CDR1 is SGHRS and CDR2 is YFSETQ in the germline V gene. This CDR3 has 17 residues. The junction had 15 bases not matched to a gene; V was cut back by 4 bases and J by 6 bases. Here the CDR3 reads CASSTTPTGVVRNIQYF. CDR3 in DNA: TGCGCCAGCAGCACGACGCCGACAGGGGTGGTTAGAAACATTCAGTACTTC.

The chain links TRBV5-4 to TRBJ2-1, with 10 bases lining up with TRBD2. This CDR3 is built from 15 residues. Germline loops: CDR1 SGHNT, CDR2 YYREEE (reference sequence). Germline trimming cut 3 bases from V and 4 bases from J; bases unmatched to any gene: 4. As DNA, the CDR3 is TGTGCCAGCAGCTCGAGCGGGAGGGCTTACAATGAGCAGTTCTTC. Translated: CASSSSGRAYNEQFF.

This clone was counted once. The CDR3 nucleotides read TGTGCCAGCAGTGAATGGCTTGGTAGTGACTACGAGCAGTACTTC. Its translation: CASSEWLGSDYEQYF. The rearrangement links TRBV6-1 to TRBJ2-5, with unresolved D. The DNA matches TRBJ2-7 better at its end, which makes the J call doubtful. This CDR3 contains 15 residues. CDR1 is MNHNS and CDR2 is SASEGT in the germline V gene.

This clone appeared a few times. The gene calls are TRBV6-1 and TRBJ2-7; TRBD2 aligns across 13 bases. From germline, CDR1 is MNHNS and CDR2 SASEGT. V was pared by 4 bases and J by 3 bases, with 6 bases of the junction left unmatched. The CDR3 sequence is 16 residues long. The CDR3 loop is CASSASGLAGSYEQYF. CDR3 DNA sequence: TGTGCCAGCAGTGCCTCGGGACTAGCGGGAAGCTACGAGCAGTACTTC.

The gene calls are TRBV4-3 and TRBJ2-5, with TRBD2 as a possible D gene (6 bases). Germline CDR1 and CDR2: LGHNA and YSLEER. The CDR3 contains 15 residues. V lost 4 bases and J 5 bases, leaving 17 bases between the germline ends. The DNA of the CDR3 is TGCGCCAGCAGCCCAGGGCGGGAAGGGTGGGAGACCCAGTACTTC. Encoded protein: CASSPGREGWETQYF.

This chain links TRBV19 with TRBJ1-2; D not certain. V was cut by 5 bases and J by 6 bases, with 16 bases left in between. Germline-derived CDR1 and CDR2 are LNHDA and SQIVND (reference sequence). The CDR3 is made up of 14 amino acids. DNA for the CDR3: TGTGCCAGTAGTCCTGGACGGAGGGTTGATGGCTACACCTTC. Its translation is CASSPGRRVDGYTF.

In nucleotides, the CDR3 is TGTGCCAGCAGCCCGGGACGGACCTTCCCCGAGCAGTACTTC. It is translated as CASSPGRTFPEQYF. The chain uses TRBV27 and TRBJ2-7; D may correspond to TRBD1 or TRBD2 (5 bases each). This CDR3 is built from 14 residues. CDR1 and CDR2 from the germline V gene are MNHEY and SMNVEV (reference sequence). V was trimmed by 6 bases and J by 6 bases, leaving 18 bases between them.

The V and J genes are TRBV27 and TRBJ1-2; D is undetermined. The CDR3 runs 15 residues. Trimming shortened V by 0 bases and J by 4 bases, and 12 bases separated the two germline ends. Germline-derived CDR1 and CDR2 are MNHEY and SMNVEV (reference sequence). The CDR3 DNA reads TGTGCCAGCAGTTTATCTGCCACGGATGGCTATGGCTACACCTTC. Translating it yields CASSLSATDGYGYTF.

This chain connects TRBV28 to TRBJ2-7, with D maybe TRBD2 (6 bases). This CDR3 has 16 residues. The germline CDR1 and CDR2 sequences are MDHEN and SYDVKM. With 7 bases removed from V and 0 bases from J, the gap between germline ends came to 19 bases. CDR3 protein: CASTHLLLSGSYEQYF. CDR3 nucleotides: TGTGCCAGCACCCATCTCCTCCTTAGCGGCTCCTACGAGCAGTACTTC.

This sequence joins TRBV27 and TRBJ1-2; 8 bases are shared with TRBD1. The CDR3 extends over 14 amino acids. Germline trimming cut 4 bases from V and 0 bases from J; bases unmatched to any gene: 1. CDR1 and CDR2 from the germline V gene are MNHEY and SMNVEV (reference sequence). This CDR3 reads CASSSDRANYGYTF. In DNA, the CDR3 is TGTGCCAGCAGTTCGGACAGGGCTAACTATGGCTACACCTTC.